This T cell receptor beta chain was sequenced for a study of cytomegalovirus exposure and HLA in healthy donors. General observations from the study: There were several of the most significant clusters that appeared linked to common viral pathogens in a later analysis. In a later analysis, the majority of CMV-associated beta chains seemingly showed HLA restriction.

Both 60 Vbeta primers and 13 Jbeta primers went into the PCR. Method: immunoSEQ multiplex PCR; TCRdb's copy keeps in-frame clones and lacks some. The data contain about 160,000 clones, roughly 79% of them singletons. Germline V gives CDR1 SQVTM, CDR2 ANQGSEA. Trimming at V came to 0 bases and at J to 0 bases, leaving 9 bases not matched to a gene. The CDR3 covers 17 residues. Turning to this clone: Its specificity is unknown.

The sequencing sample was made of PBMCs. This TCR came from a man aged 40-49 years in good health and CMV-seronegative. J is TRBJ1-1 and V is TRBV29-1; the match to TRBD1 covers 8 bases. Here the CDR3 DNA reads TGCAGCGTTGAAGATCTACTCCGGACAGGGATGAACACTGAAGCTTTCTTT. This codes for CSVEDLLRTGMNTEAFF.